A single sample is the source of the 19 T cell receptor beta chains below, sequenced in a study of T-cell memory formation after mild COVID-19. TCRdb redid the calling of the 5' RACE reads with MiXCR, one entry per CDR3 protein. Altogether 240,000 or so distinct CDR3 sequences are present, approximately 9% being singletons, with the ten largest covering around 21%. Material for sequencing was PBMCs or a T cell subset sorted from them (not recorded which). These receptors originate from a man between 18 and 35 years old who had mild COVID-19 (a few samples of this study predate the infection). Cell type and time point are not known.

V and J are TRBV4-2 and TRBJ2-5; 8 bases fit TRBD2. This CDR3 comprises 16 residues. Per the germline V gene, CDR1 is LGHNA and CDR2 is YNFKEQ. V lost 4 bases to trimming and J lost 3 bases; unmatched junction nucleotides: 10. CDR3 nucleotide sequence: TGTGCCAGCAGCCCGCCCCAGAGTAGCGGGGAAGAGACCCAGTACTTC. Its protein is CASSPPQSSGEETQYF.

The sample holds many counts of this clonotype. The V call is TRBV6-5, the J call TRBJ2-7, with 8 bases lining up with TRBD1. The V and J ends lost 2 bases and 5 bases, in that order; junction bases with no gene match: 8. Germline values: CDR1 MNHEY, CDR2 SVGAGI. The CDR3 length is 15 residues. The CDR3 sequence is CASSYRGRGLNEQYF. The CDR3 nucleotides are TGTGCCAGCAGTTACAGAGGCAGGGGGCTCAACGAGCAGTACTTC.

The rearrangement links TRBV12-5 to TRBJ1-4; 7 bases agree with TRBD1. Trimming removed 6 bases from V and 8 bases from J; junction bases left unmatched: 15. The V gene's germline CDR1 is LGHNT and CDR2 FRNRAP. The CDR3 loop spans 16 amino acids. The CDR3, as DNA: TGTGCTAGTGGCGCTACAGGGGCGGGTGTGATAGAAAAACTGTTTTTT. Translated, it gives CASGATGAGVIEKLFF.

This clonotype was seen only a few times. The CDR3 bases are TGCGCCAGCAGCCCAGTTGGGGAACTGAACACTGAAGCTTTCTTT. Its translation: CASSPVGELNTEAFF. The chain joins TRBV4-1 to TRBJ1-1; D uncertain. The CDR3 is made up of 15 amino acids. Trimming removed 4 bases from V and 0 bases from J, with 12 bases in between. Germline lookup yields CDR1 MGHRA and CDR2 YSYEKL.

The chain links TRBV7-2 to TRBJ2-1; 9 bases are shared with TRBD1. V shed 9 bases, J shed 7 bases, and the junction held 10 bases outside the gene matches. The CDR3 contains 14 residues. Germline values: CDR1 SGHTA, CDR2 FQGNSA. The CDR3 nucleotides are TGTGCCAGACCCGGGACAGGGAATCTGAATGAGCAGTTCTTC. Amino acid sequence: CARPGTGNLNEQFF.

The chain has TRBV5-6 and TRBJ2-3, with TRBD1 matching 9 bases. After removal of 4 bases from V and 2 bases from J, the junction contained 8 bases not matched to a gene. The length of the CDR3 is 16 residues. CDR1 is SGHDT, CDR2 YYEEEE, per germline. For the CDR3, the DNA is TGTGCCAGCAGCGGCCCGGGACAGGGAATCACAGATACGCAGTATTTT. Its protein is CASSGPGQGITDTQYF.

The V gene is TRBV9, the J gene TRBJ1-5; 7 nucleotides agree with TRBD1. Looked up from germline, CDR1 is SGDLS and CDR2 is YYNGEE. Trimming removed 3 bases from V and 0 bases from J; junction bases left unmatched: 3. This CDR3 is built from 15 residues. Here the CDR3 reads CASSAGGDSNQPQHF. For the CDR3, the DNA is TGTGCCAGCAGCGCAGGGGGTGATAGCAATCAGCCCCAGCATTTT.

This clonotype was counted between two and nine times. V is TRBV7-9 and J is TRBJ1-1, with 7 positions matching TRBD1. Germline V gene data show CDR1 as SEHNR and CDR2 as FQNEAQ (reference sequence). Trimming took 1 base from V and 6 from J; bases not matched to a gene: 2. The CDR3 loop spans 13 amino acids. CDR3 amino acids: CASSLVQGAEAFF. DNA for the CDR3: TGTGCCAGCAGCTTAGTCCAGGGGGCTGAAGCTTTCTTT.

This clonotype was detected a few times. J is TRBJ2-7 and V is TRBV5-6, with D perhaps TRBD1 (6 bases). CDR1 and CDR2 from the germline V gene are SGHDT and YYEEEE. The CDR3 loop spans 14 amino acids. The V end was cut by 4 bases, the J end by 2 bases, with 13 bases between. The CDR3 is CASSQQGSTYEQYV. The CDR3 DNA sequence: TGTGCCAGCAGCCAACAGGGATCAACCTACGAGCAGTACGTC.

This clonotype was counted between two and nine times. The V call is TRBV12-3 or TRBV12-4, the J call TRBJ1-3; D perhaps matches TRBD1 (5 bases). The CDR3 spans 14 residues. V lost 7 bases and J lost 8, with 18 bases in between. This chain's CDR3 is CASTSGLPLDTIYF. As DNA, the CDR3 is TGTGCCAGCACCTCGGGACTCCCTTTAGACACCATATATTTT.

This clonotype occurred a few times. The rearrangement links TRBV12-3 or TRBV12-4 to TRBJ2-3; 7 positions match TRBD2. The ends lost 5 bases at V and 5 bases at J; junction bases unmatched: 4. This CDR3 contains 13 residues. Here the CDR3 reads CASSRREEDTQYF. For the CDR3, the DNA is TGTGCCAGCAGTCGTCGGGAGGAAGATACGCAGTATTTT.

The chain is built from TRBV5-1 and TRBJ1-6; tentative D call: TRBD1 (5 bases). V dropped 4 bases and J dropped 8 bases, with 13 bases sitting between them. The CDR3 is made up of 14 amino acids. Germline lookup yields CDR1 SGHRS and CDR2 YFSETQ. The CDR3 region has the DNA TGCGCCAGCAGCCCTTCAGGGACCGATTCACCCCTCCACTTT. Translating it yields CASSPSGTDSPLHF.

The rearrangement links TRBV15 to TRBJ1-2, with 7 bases identical to TRBD1. The germline gives CDR1 LNHNV, CDR2 YYDKDF (reference sequence). The CDR3 extends over 15 amino acids. V shed 3 bases, J shed 2 bases, and the junction held 6 bases outside the gene matches. CDR3 protein: CATSSGGQSNYGYTF. The CDR3 DNA sequence: TGTGCCACCAGCAGCGGGGGACAGAGCAACTATGGCTACACCTTC.

This clonotype was counted many times. The chain recombines TRBV24-1 with TRBJ2-3; 12 bases map to TRBD1. Germline values: CDR1 KGHDR, CDR2 SFDVKD. This CDR3 region has 15 residues. The V and J ends lost 2 bases and 6 bases, in that order; junction bases with no gene match: 2. The CDR3 DNA reads TGTGCCACCAGTGATTGGGGACAGGGGGCCGATACGCAGTATTTT. This gives the protein CATSDWGQGADTQYF.

This clonotype was recorded a few times. The V and J genes are TRBV7-2 and TRBJ1-5, with D perhaps matching TRBD1 (5 bases). Trimming cost V 1 base and J 0 bases, with 7 bases left between them. Per the germline V gene, CDR1 is SGHTA and CDR2 is FQGNSA. This CDR3 comprises 15 residues. This CDR3 is CASSLGDGSNQPQHF. Here the CDR3 DNA reads TGTGCCAGCAGCTTAGGGGACGGTAGCAATCAGCCCCAGCATTTT.

Here the CDR3 reads CASSQTKGGDTQYF. The DNA of the CDR3 is TGTGCCAGCAGCCAAACCAAAGGGGGAGATACGCAGTATTTT. V gene TRBV5-4 combines with J gene TRBJ2-3; D might be TRBD1 (6 bases). Per germline, CDR1 SGHNT and CDR2 YYREEE (reference sequence). There are 14 residues in the CDR3. V lost 4 bases and J lost 5, with 14 bases in between.

The table lists this clonotype with a few counts. The gene calls are TRBV10-3 and TRBJ1-1, with D perhaps matching TRBD1 (6 bases). Trimming removed 5 bases from V and 2 bases from J, with 15 bases in between. Germline V gene sequence: CDR1 ENHRY, CDR2 SYGVKD. This CDR3 is 15 amino acids long. DNA of the CDR3: TGTGCCATCAGTTCCAGGGAAGGGGGTAACACTGAAGCTTTCTTT. Protein: CAISSREGGNTEAFF.

This clonotype was recorded a few times. The chain combines TRBV7-9 with TRBJ2-1; 9 bases line up with TRBD1. Germline V lookup: CDR1 SEHNR, CDR2 FQNEAQ (reference sequence). This CDR3 has 17 amino acids. The ends lost 0 bases at V and 7 bases at J; junction bases unmatched: 10. CDR3 protein: CASSLAVDRGDGNEQFF. The CDR3 bases are TGTGCCAGCAGCTTAGCCGTCGACAGGGGGGACGGTAATGAGCAGTTCTTC.

The DNA for the CDR3 is TGCAGTCCATCACAGGGTGACGAAAAACTGTTTTTT. Translation: CSPSQGDEKLFF. The chain employs TRBV20-1 and TRBJ1-4, with D tentatively TRBD1 (6 bases). V lost 8 bases and J 8 bases, leaving 15 bases between the germline ends. The length of the CDR3 is 12 residues. CDR1 and CDR2 (germline): DFQATT, SNEGSKA (reference sequence).